This T cell receptor beta chain was retrieved from a study of PD-1 blockade in classical Hodgkin lymphoma. Across the whole study: Every 2 weeks, patients got 3 mg/kg intravenous nivolumab. Findings and caveats of the study: Individuals who commenced nivolumab within less than 1 year of ASCT were excluded.

CDR1 is LNHDA and CDR2 is SQIVND in the germline V gene (reference sequence). This CDR3 contains 15 residues. The V and J ends lost 3 bases and 10 bases respectively, with 20 bases between them. Using immunoSEQ multiplex PCR, the repertoire was profiled, and TCRdb retains in-frame clones only, with some absent. The table includes about 75,000 clones, 90% to 95% detected once. Every patient had relapsed following autologous stem cell transplantation, and cohorts differed in brentuximab vedotin exposure. On this clone itself: Its matching antigen is unknown.

The chain is built from TRBV19 and TRBJ2-3; weak D call: TRBD1 (6 bases). This sample comprised peripheral blood mononuclear cells (PBMCs), obtained at baseline. This receptor was identified in a human donor with classical Hodgkin lymphoma. The CDR3 sequence: CASSIGQVGAFPQYF. The CDR3, as DNA: TGTGCCAGTAGTATCGGCCAGGTGGGGGCTTTCCCGCAGTATTTT.